Only a few counts were recorded for the clone carrying this T cell receptor (beta chain). Libraries were prepared by immunoSEQ multiplex PCR; TCRdb keeps only in-frame clonotypes and omits some of them. Of about 280,000 clones in the sample, roughly four fifths were seen once. The data belong to a study of blood T cell repertoires in COVID-19. As for the study in general: T cells, B-cell-depleted T cells, or PBMCs provided the cDNA or gDNA that served as material.

Between the trimmed V and J ends, which lost 7 bases and 3 bases, there was a span of 13 bases. Germline V CDR1 and CDR2: SNHLY, FYNNEI. The CDR3 consists of 14 residues. The chain employs TRBV2 and TRBJ1-5; no definite D call. The material sequenced was PBMCs or T cells enriched from blood (not recorded which). The receptor was derived from a middle-aged man who had been exposed to COVID-19. This chain's CDR3 is CASKSPGDNQPQHF. For the CDR3, the DNA is TGTGCCAGCAAGTCCCCAGGCGACAATCAGCCCCAGCATTTT.